This T cell receptor beta chain was recovered during a study of T cell repertoires in cytomegalovirus infection. Overall study: CMV epitopes, recently identified HLA-C-restricted and well-studied HLA-B-restricted, were used.

This clonotype has just a few counts. Its cognate antigen is unknown. The germline CDR1 and CDR2 sequences are SGHVT and SQSDAQ. This CDR3 comprises 16 residues. V gave up 1 base and J gave up 0 bases, with 10 bases separating them. TCRdb called the reads again in MiXCR, with one record for every CDR3 protein. The sample has about 340,000 distinct CDR3 sequences; roughly 28% are singletons. This material consisted of cultured PBMCs, taken from culture after CMV antigen stimulation. This TCR was sampled from a human donor in good health (CMV status not recorded). Some clones in this sample may be carry-over from other donors' samples. The chain uses TRBV7-4 and TRBJ1-3; D not certain. Written as DNA, the CDR3 is TGTGCCAGCAGCTTAGAAGTTGCAGCCTCTGGAAACACCATATATTTT. It yields the protein CASSLEVAASGNTIYF.